This is a list of T cell receptor beta chains from one sample in a study of cytomegalovirus exposure and HLA in healthy donors. TCRdb's copy holds only in-frame clones and misses some; the assay was immunoSEQ multiplex PCR. The data show about 150,000 clones, with 65% to 80% seen just once and more than 6.5% held by the top ten. The specimen sequenced was PBMCs. These TCRs come from a young man in good health and CMV-seronegative. Each CDR3 is given with its conserved first and last residue. A D gene is named only where the DNA matches it firmly. Part of the rows lack a size; the others show once, few, many or a class for expanded clones.

>TRBV9|13|NA|TRBJ1-1|NA
CASSVTLNTEAFF
TGTGCCAGCAGCGTTACACTGAACACTGAAGCTTTCTTT
>TRBV28|18|TRBD1|TRBJ1-1|NA
CASLPRYRDRVKVAEAFF
TGTGCCAGCCTACCTCGGTACCGGGACAGGGTGAAGGTAGCTGAAGCTTTCTTT
>TRBV5-6|14|TRBD1|TRBJ1-4|NA
CASSRDSFNEKLFF
TGTGCCAGCAGTCGGGACAGTTTTAATGAAAAACTGTTTTTT
>TRBV21-1|17|NA|TRBJ1-3|NA
CASSSLPTGSFGNTIYF
TGTGCCAGCAGCAGTCTCCCTACAGGTTCCTTTGGAAACACCATATATTTT
>TRBV6-6|15|TRBD1|TRBJ1-3|NA
CASSYTQGSMNTIYF
TGTGCCAGCAGCTATACACAGGGGAGCATGAACACCATATATTTT
>TRBV9|18|TRBD1|TRBJ2-6|NA
CASSDPTGGLSIANGLTF
TGTGCCAGCAGCGACCCGACAGGGGGCTTATCTATCGCCAACGGCCTGACTTTC
>TRBV6-5|13|NA|TRBJ2-5|NA
CASRRGFQETQYF
TGTGCCAGCAGACGGGGGTTCCAAGAGACCCAGTACTTC
>TRBV2|14|TRBD1|TRBJ1-6|NA
CASSPGTANSPLHF
TGTGCCAGCAGTCCCGGGACAGCCAATTCACCCCTCCACTTT
>TRBV29-1|14|NA|TRBJ2-3|NA
CSVGAGGPTDTQYF
TGCAGCGTTGGGGCCGGGGGGCCCACAGATACGCAGTATTTT
>TRBV5-1|17|TRBD1|TRBJ2-6|NA
CASRPDRATSGANGLTF
TGCGCCAGCAGACCAGACAGGGCTACTTCTGGGGCCAACGGCCTGACTTTC
>TRBV5-1|14|NA|TRBJ1-5|NA
CASRPSGAGQPQHF
TGCGCCAGCAGACCTTCAGGGGCAGGTCAGCCCCAGCATTTT
>TRBV9|17|NA|TRBJ2-3|NA
CASSVEGGGGRIDTQYF
TGTGCCAGCAGCGTAGAAGGGGGCGGCGGGAGGATCGATACGCAGTATTTT
>TRBV11-2|11|NA|TRBJ2-7|NA
CASSSIYEQYF
TGTGCCAGCAGCTCTATCTACGAGCAGTACTTC
>TRBV10-3|14|TRBD2|TRBJ2-7|NA
CAISGRGSSYEQYF
TGTGCCATCAGTGGCCGCGGGAGCTCCTACGAGCAGTACTTC
>TRBV15|15|TRBD2|TRBJ2-5|NA
CATSSTLAEQETQYF
TGTGCCACCAGCAGTACACTAGCGGAGCAAGAGACCCAGTACTTC
>TRBV5-1|14|NA|TRBJ2-7|NA
CASSPSPPNYEQYF
TGCGCCAGCAGCCCCAGTCCTCCAAACTACGAGCAGTACTTC
>TRBV5-4|11|NA|TRBJ2-1|NA
CASNRYNEQFF
TGTGCCAGCAACAGGTACAATGAGCAGTTCTTC
>TRBV21-1|19|NA|TRBJ2-2|NA
CASSISSGGTPTNTGELFF
TGTGCCAGCAGCATAAGCAGCGGGGGGACACCTACGAACACCGGGGAGCTGTTTTTT
>TRBV6-6|16|TRBD1|TRBJ1-5|NA
CASSGQIGLSNQPQHF
TGTGCCAGCTCGGGACAGATAGGACTAAGCAATCAGCCCCAGCATTTT
>TRBV7-8|19|NA|TRBJ2-4|NA
CASSPSGGGSEGAKNIQYF
TGTGCCAGCAGCCCTTCTGGGGGCGGGAGCGAGGGAGCCAAAAACATTCAGTACTTC
>TRBV29-1|13|TRBD1|TRBJ1-1|few
CSAEDRGGTEAFF
TGCAGCGCCGAGGACAGGGGGGGCACTGAAGCTTTCTTT
>TRBV2|13|TRBD1|TRBJ1-1|few
CASGGTVNTEAFF
TGTGCCAGCGGAGGGACAGTCAACACTGAAGCTTTCTTT
>TRBV11-2|14|TRBD1|TRBJ1-3|NA
CASSFTGAGNTIYF
TGTGCCAGCAGCTTCACAGGGGCCGGAAACACCATATATTTT
>TRBV28|14|NA|TRBJ1-5|NA
CASSLGGGNQPQHF
TGTGCCAGCAGTCTGGGGGGTGGCAATCAGCCCCAGCATTTT
>TRBV7-9|16|NA|TRBJ2-4|NA
CASSASTEYLKNIQYF
TGTGCCAGCAGCGCTTCCACAGAGTACCTGAAAAACATTCAGTACTTC
>TRBV30|12|NA|TRBJ1-5|NA
CAWSGGAGSQHF
TGTGCCTGGAGTGGTGGAGCAGGGTCTCAGCATTTT
>TRBV6-5|14|TRBD1|TRBJ2-7|NA
CASSRGQEGYEQYF
TGTGCCAGCAGTCGGGGACAGGAAGGTTACGAGCAGTACTTC
>TRBV9|15|NA|TRBJ1-3|NA
CASSRGLSSGNTIYF
TGTGCCAGCAGCCGAGGGTTGAGCTCTGGAAACACCATATATTTT
>TRBV5-8|15|NA|TRBJ2-1|NA
CASSFRGGPYNEQFF
TGTGCCAGCAGCTTTCGAGGGGGACCGTACAATGAGCAGTTCTTC
>TRBV5-6|16|NA|TRBJ2-1|NA
CASSLEGRRSYNEQFF
TGTGCCAGCAGCTTGGAGGGGCGGCGATCCTACAATGAGCAGTTCTTC
>TRBV28|16|TRBD1|TRBJ2-7|NA
CASSLVPTGALYEQYF
TGTGCCAGTAGTTTGGTCCCGACAGGGGCTTTATACGAGCAGTACTTC
>TRBV7-2|13|NA|TRBJ2-5|NA
CASSRGNLETQYF
TGTGCCAGCAGCAGGGGGAACTTGGAGACCCAGTACTTC
>TRBV5-8|15|NA|TRBJ1-2|NA
CASSPGLGGFYGYTF
TGTGCCAGCAGCCCCGGCCTGGGGGGATTCTATGGCTACACCTTC
>TRBV5-6|14|TRBD1|TRBJ1-1|NA
CASSLGTGNTEAFF
TGTGCCAGCAGCTTAGGGACAGGGAACACTGAAGCTTTCTTT
>TRBV7-2|12|NA|TRBJ2-1|NA
CAGSSEGQVVFF
TGTGCCGGCAGCTCTGAGGGACAAGTGGTGTTCTTC
>TRBV5-5|17|TRBD1|TRBJ1-1|once
CASSLRQGANKGTEAFF
TGTGCCAGCAGCTTGAGACAGGGGGCGAATAAGGGCACTGAAGCTTTCTTT
>TRBV5-5|13|TRBD1|TRBJ2-5|NA
CASSGTVQETQYF
TGTGCCAGCAGCGGGACAGTCCAAGAGACCCAGTACTTC
>TRBV7-9|14|NA|TRBJ1-1|NA
CASSLGQGSTEAFF
TGTGCCAGCAGCTTAGGGCAGGGCTCCACTGAAGCTTTCTTT
>TRBV6-1|15|NA|TRBJ1-2|NA
CASSEVMDTDYGYTF
TGTGCCAGCAGTGAAGTGATGGACACTGACTATGGCTACACCTTC
>TRBV5-1|16|TRBD1|TRBJ1-2|NA
CASSSKPSGQGSGYTF
TGCGCCAGCAGCTCAAAACCTTCGGGACAGGGGTCAGGCTACACCTTC
>TRBV28|13|TRBD1|TRBJ2-7|few
CASTLGTGNEQYF
TGTGCCAGCACCCTAGGGACAGGCAACGAGCAGTACTTC
>TRBV7-8|13|NA|TRBJ2-7|few
CASSLVAAYEQYF
TGTGCCAGCAGCTTAGTTGCGGCGTACGAGCAGTACTTC
>TRBV19|14|NA|TRBJ2-5|NA
CASSNQGLQETQYF
TGTGCCAGTAGTAATCAGGGACTGCAAGAGACCCAGTACTTC
>TRBV19|14|NA|TRBJ2-2|NA
CASSREFSPGELFF
TGTGCCAGTAGTCGGGAGTTTAGCCCCGGGGAGCTGTTTTTT
>TRBV5-4|14|TRBD2|TRBJ2-3|NA
CAIPGLAGGDTQYF
TGTGCCATCCCGGGACTAGCGGGAGGAGATACGCAGTATTTT
>TRBV28|16|NA|TRBJ2-1|NA
CASSSYRRGSYNEQFF
TGTGCCAGCAGTTCGTACAGGCGGGGCTCCTACAATGAGCAGTTCTTC
>TRBV11-2|17|NA|TRBJ1-4|NA
CASSLDLGGAGREKLFF
TGTGCCAGCAGCTTAGATCTAGGGGGGGCAGGGCGTGAAAAACTGTTTTTT
>TRBV11-2|14|NA|TRBJ2-7|NA
CASSPPGFGYEQYF
TGTGCCAGCAGCCCCCCGGGGTTTGGGTACGAGCAGTACTTC
>TRBV11-2|14|NA|TRBJ2-7|few
CASLGDIPSYEQYF
TGTGCCAGCCTGGGGGACATCCCCTCCTACGAGCAGTACTTC
>TRBV13|14|TRBD1|TRBJ2-7|once
CASSTRQGAYEQYF
TGTGCCAGCAGCACCCGACAGGGAGCTTACGAGCAGTACTTC
>TRBV5-1|13|NA|TRBJ2-3|NA
CASSYERGDTQYF
TGCGCCAGCAGCTACGAGAGGGGGGATACGCAGTATTTT
>TRBV4-1|18|NA|TRBJ2-1|few
CASSQDRVGRPSYNEQFF
TGCGCCAGCAGCCAAGATCGAGTGGGGAGGCCCTCCTACAATGAGCAGTTCTTC
>TRBV28|18|TRBD2|TRBJ2-7|NA
CASRTRDYIRGPKSQQYF
TGTGCCAGCAGGACACGGGACTACATAAGGGGACCCAAGTCCCAGCAGTACTTC
>TRBV19|14|NA|TRBJ1-5|NA
CASSIGGYNQPQHF
TGTGCCAGTAGTATAGGAGGCTACAATCAGCCCCAGCATTTT
>TRBV5-6|16|NA|TRBJ1-5|NA
CASSLLGGYSNQPQHF
TGTGCCAGCAGCTTGCTCGGGGGTTATAGCAATCAGCCCCAGCATTTT
>TRBV19|18|TRBD1|TRBJ1-3|NA
CASSTPGQGYGSGNTIYF
TGTGCCAGTAGTACGCCGGGACAGGGCTACGGCTCTGGAAACACCATATATTTT
>TRBV28|15|TRBD1|TRBJ1-5|NA
CASSWGQGRIQPQHF
TGTGCCAGCTCATGGGGACAGGGTCGGATACAGCCCCAGCATTTT
>TRBV28|13|NA|TRBJ2-5|few
CASSSTPGETQYF
TGTGCCAGCAGTTCAACACCCGGGGAGACCCAGTACTTC
>TRBV7-2|15|TRBD1|TRBJ1-3|NA
CASSVPTGAGNTIYF
TGTGCCAGCAGCGTGCCGACAGGGGCTGGAAACACCATATATTTT
>TRBV30|14|TRBD2|TRBJ2-1|NA
CAGMTSGSYNEQFF
TGTGCCGGAATGACTAGCGGCTCTTACAATGAGCAGTTCTTC